A single sample gave rise to the 9 T cell receptor beta chains below, sequenced in a study of T cells in women clearing cervical HPV infection (dated by TCRdb to the late 2010s). Library prep was done by the immunoSEQ multiplex PCR assay. TCRdb stores this immuneACCESS table with in-frame sequences only. Part of the clones is absent; in the studies checked, under half of the shortfall reflects unresolved V genes, and no reason is known for the rest. This specimen's table enumerates approximately 30,000 clones. In total, the top ten clones hold about 1.6% of the sample. Material: blood buffy coat. The receptor source for this set is a woman aged 18 to 75 with a cervical HPV16 infection that either progressed to CIN3+ or cleared (not recorded which).

About this clone: The read ends 3 residues early relative to the CDR3; the germline J gene fills the gap. The chain carries TRBV20-1 and TRBJ2-5; 9 nucleotides agree with TRBD2. V shed 6 bases and J 5 bases; nucleotides not matched to a gene: 10. This CDR3 is built from 14 residues. Looked up from germline, CDR1 is DFQATT and CDR2 is SNEGSKA (reference sequence). CDR3 sequence: CSASLAGGAETQYF. The CDR3 bases that were read are TGCAGTGCGTCACTAGCGGGTGGCGCGGAGACC.

Regarding this clone: The read ends 3 residues before the CDR3 terminus; that terminus is restored from the germline J gene. This chain uses TRBV12-5 with TRBJ1-2; maybe TRBD1 (6 bases). Looked up from germline, CDR1 is LGHNT and CDR2 is FRNRAP. The CDR3 is made up of 17 amino acids. V shed 0 bases and J shed 0 bases, with 14 bases lying between them. CDR3 sequence: CASGLVLLGGTNYGYTF. The covered CDR3 bases are TGTGCTAGTGGTTTGGTACTTTTAGGGGGAACTAACTATGGC.

With respect to this clone: The sequence runs out 3 residues before the end of the CDR3; the remainder is reconstructed from the germline J gene. The chain has TRBV29-1 and TRBJ1-1; possibly TRBD1 for D (6 bases). The CDR3 covers 13 residues. The ends were cut back, 5 bases at V and 0 bases at J, with 10 bases in the middle. CDR1 and CDR2 from the germline V gene are SQVTM and ANQGSEA. CDR3 loop: CSVQGQLNTEAFF. The covered CDR3 bases are TGCAGCGTTCAAGGACAGTTGAACACTGAA.

In the case of this clone: From the germline J gene comes the end of the CDR3, since the read stops 3 residues before it. The chain employs TRBV2 and TRBJ1-4; the match to TRBD1 covers 7 bases. The germline V gene encodes CDR1 SNHLY and CDR2 FYNNEI. The CDR3 extends over 14 amino acids. V dropped 10 bases and J dropped 1; count of bases not matched to a gene: 6. Incomplete CDR3 DNA: TGTGCCACCCAGAGACAGGGAACTAATGAAAAA. Amino acid sequence: CATQRQGTNEK. The full CDR3 reads CATQRQGTNEKLFF.

Partial CDR3 DNA: TGTGCCAGCAGTGGAGGGTCTGGGGCCAACGTA. It translates to CASSGGSGANV. The complete CDR3 sequence is CASSGGSGANVLFF. The rearrangement links TRBV2 to TRBJ1-4; the D gene is possibly TRBD1 (5 bases). The sequenced fragment ends 3 residues before the CDR3 boundary, so the rest is inferred from the germline J gene. CDR3 length: 14 residues. Germline CDR1 is SNHLY and CDR2 is FYNNEI.

Concerning this clone itself: The CDR3 end lies 3 residues beyond the end of the read and is filled in from the germline J gene. The V gene is TRBV2, the J gene TRBJ1-4; D gene unclear. This CDR3 comprises 13 residues. V lost 2 bases to trimming and J lost 5 bases, with 6 bases between them. The germline CDR1 and CDR2 sequences are SNHLY and FYNNEI. The sequenced CDR3 bases are TGTGCCAGCAGTGAACGGGGAAATGAAAAA. This translates into CASSERGNEK. Given in full, the CDR3 is CASSERGNEKLFF.

Note on this clone: With the read ending 3 residues before the CDR3 end, the germline J gene is used to fill in that end. The chain couples TRBV7-8 to TRBJ2-2; possibly TRBD2 for D (5 bases). CDR3 length: 15 amino acids. CDR1 SGHVS and CDR2 FQNEAQ come from the germline V gene. Trimming took 1 base from V and 6 from J, leaving 12 bases between them. The CDR3 is CASSLGRGGAGELFF. CDR3 DNA, as far as it was read: TGTGCCAGCAGCTTAGGCCGGGGTGGGGCCGGGGAG.

Of note for this clone: Coverage ceases 3 residues before the CDR3 finishes, and the germline J gene fills in the end. The gene calls are TRBV19 and TRBJ2-1, with 11 bases identical to TRBD2. The CDR3 loop spans 14 amino acids. Trimming cost V 8 bases and J 4 bases; bases outside gene matches: 4. In germline, CDR1 is LNHDA, CDR2 SQIVND (reference sequence). The CDR3: CASLAGGTYNEQFF. The sequenced CDR3 bases are TGTGCCAGTCTAGCGGGAGGAACTTACAATGAG.

To note about this clone: The missing CDR3 end, 3 residues past where the read stops, is filled in from the germline J gene. The chain carries TRBV5-6 and TRBJ2-1, with D perhaps TRBD2 (6 bases). CDR1 and CDR2 from the germline V gene are SGHDT and YYEEEE. The CDR3 is 13 residues long. V lost 7 bases and J lost 1, with 9 bases in between. Partial CDR3 DNA: TGTGCCAGCTCCGGGGGTTCCTACAATGAG. It encodes CASSGGSYNE. The whole CDR3 sequence is CASSGGSYNEQFF.